This TCR beta chain was found in a study of a mutant IDH1 vaccine in newly diagnosed glioma. Study overall: Treated patients, averaging about 40 years, were roughly 62% male and about 38% female. Standard pretreatment was either radiotherapy, temozolomide, or, for most, radiochemotherapy with temozolomide.

The assay was immunoSEQ multiplex PCR, and TCRdb's table has in-frame clones only and misses some. This sample yields some 60,000 clones, of which 80% to 95% are seen a single time; over 2.5% belongs to the top ten. Time point given: baseline, week 1 (first vaccination visit). Treatment specified: pre-vaccination baseline after standard-of-care therapy. This clonotype was sampled from a man aged 50 or older with glioma. The sample in question was PBMCs, obtained from a glioma patient treated with radiotherapy, temozolomide or both.

CDR3 DNA sequence: TGTGCCACCAGCCCCGACAGGGGGCCTAATGAAAAACTGTTTTTT. Residues: CATSPDRGPNEKLFF. The J gene is TRBJ1-4, the V gene TRBV15, with 10 bases aligning to TRBD1. The V and J ends lost 5 bases and 3 bases, in that order; junction bases with no gene match: 3. The germline V gene encodes CDR1 LNHNV and CDR2 YYDKDF (reference sequence). The CDR3 contains 15 residues.